The clone carrying this TCR beta chain was detected only a few times. Its antigen is not known. This CDR3 has 15 amino acids. CDR1 is LNHDA and CDR2 is SQIVND in the germline V gene (reference sequence). The junction had 4 bases not matched to a gene; V was cut back by 6 bases and J by 2 bases. This record comes from a study of cytomegalovirus exposure and HLA in healthy donors. Across the study: About four fifths of several hundred genotyped donors fell in the Caucasian-associated ancestry cluster.

General study results and limits: Earlier analysis looked at TCR beta V segments, and most were productive about 87% or about 30% of the time. A later analysis found that most CMV-associated TCR beta chains appeared HLA-restricted.

The PCR ran on 60 Vbeta and 13 Jbeta primers. The protocol was immunoSEQ multiplex PCR, while the TCRdb copy is restricted to in-frame clones and leaves out a portion. The table lists around 230,000 clones, about 80% of them singletons. The genes are TRBV19 and TRBJ2-1, with 10 positions matching TRBD2. This TCR derives from a male donor in good health and CMV-seronegative. Sequencing used PBMCs. DNA of the CDR3: TGTGCCAGTAGGGCGGGACTAGCGACCTACAATGAGCAGTTCTTC. It encodes CASRAGLATYNEQFF.